This T cell receptor beta chain was profiled in a study of vaccination effects on CD4 cells after COVID-19. Before any sequencing was done, the ViraFEST assay used viral peptide pools to expand antigen-specific CD4+ T cells. Subsequent to a culture period of about ten days, CD4+ T cells were isolated. The person had PCR-confirmed SARS-CoV-2 infection between March and December 2020. Each participant received a vaccine that was either BNT162b2 or mRNA-1273, given as two doses. Some 2 million PBMC were placed in each well, which was supplemented with roughly 10 IU/ml IL-2 and around 9.5 ug/ml peptides. The table came from immunoSEQ multiplex PCR; TCRdb's copy has only in-frame clones and leaves some out. The sample gives approximately 15,000 clones, over 65% of which show up once; approximately 20% is in the top ten. On this clone itself: What it binds is unknown.

V gave up 3 bases and J gave up 1 base, with 9 bases separating them. CDR1 KGHSH and CDR2 LQKENI come from the germline V gene. The CDR3 spans 14 residues. The receptor's source is a human donor who had a prior SARS-CoV-2 infection. The rearrangement uses TRBV18 and TRBJ1-1; D gene ambiguous. Source: CD4+ T cells from PBMCs cultured with SARS-CoV-2 spike peptides, taken after COVID-19 vaccination. CDR3 nucleotide sequence: TGTGCCAGCTCACCTCTAGTGGGGAACACTGAAGCTTTCTTT. Protein product: CASSPLVGNTEAFF.